The rows below give T cell receptor beta chains drawn from one sample of a study of T cells after yellow fever vaccination. From the 5' RACE reads, TCRdb called clonotypes with MiXCR, one entry per CDR3 protein. Of around 30,000 distinct CDR3 sequences detected, 6.3% appear once; the ten largest clones hold 20% to 25%. This specimen consisted of PBMCs, either bulk or a sorted T-cell subset (CD4+, CD8+, memory, or dextramer-sorted; not recorded which), obtained on the day of the yellow fever booster vaccination. The receptors come from a man aged 30 to 39 who received the YFV17D yellow fever vaccine. The CDR3 runs from the conserved cysteine through the conserved F or W. The D gene is left open where the match is weak. A clone size is listed for some rows: how often the clone was seen (once, few, many), or a class if it is expanded.

len | abundance | j_gene | v_gene | d_gene | CDR3aa | CDR3nt
15 | many | TRBJ2-7 | TRBV10-3 | TRBD1 | CAISEIDRGRYEQYF | TGTGCCATCAGTGAGATAGACAGGGGGCGATACGAGCAGTACTTC
12 | many | TRBJ2-3 | TRBV29-1 | NA | CSVGRVTDTQYF | TGCAGCGTTGGCCGGGTCACAGATACGCAGTATTTT
14 | few | TRBJ1-4 | TRBV6-5 | TRBD1 | CASSYGTVNEKLFF | TGTGCCAGCAGTTACGGGACAGTAAATGAAAAACTGTTTTTT
13 | NA | TRBJ1-1 | TRBV6-5 | NA | CASRRLTNTEAFF | TGTGCCAGCAGGAGACTGACAAACACTGAAGCTTTCTTT
15 | many | TRBJ2-5 | TRBV7-8 | NA | CASRLGFSGGETQYF | TGTGCCAGCAGGTTGGGCTTTAGCGGAGGAGAGACCCAGTACTTC
17 | many | TRBJ2-2 | TRBV4-3 | NA | CASSQRSLGRSTGELFF | TGCGCCAGCAGCCAAAGATCATTGGGGCGGTCCACCGGGGAGCTGTTTTTT
16 | few | TRBJ2-7 | TRBV13 | TRBD1 | CASSSGGDRGNYEQYF | TGTGCCAGCAGCTCCGGGGGGGACAGGGGAAACTACGAGCAGTACTTC
16 | NA | TRBJ1-4 | TRBV15 | NA | CATSSSYDSPNEKLFF | TGTGCCACCAGCAGTTCTTACGACAGCCCTAATGAAAAACTGTTTTTT
13 | many | TRBJ2-3 | TRBV27 | TRBD1 | CASRGQGADTQYF | TGTGCCAGCAGGGGACAGGGCGCAGATACGCAGTATTTT
15 | NA | TRBJ1-1 | TRBV5-6 | NA | CARSLVRDLNTEAFF | TGTGCCAGAAGCTTGGTGCGGGATCTGAACACTGAAGCTTTCTTT
16 | few | TRBJ2-1 | TRBV4-1 | NA | CASSQDQVANYNEQFF | TGCGCCAGCAGCCAAGATCAAGTAGCGAACTACAATGAGCAGTTCTTC
14 | few | TRBJ1-2 | TRBV29-1 | NA | CSVERQGSSYGYTF | TGCAGCGTTGAGCGTCAGGGTTCCTCCTATGGCTACACCTTC
14 | many | TRBJ2-5 | TRBV3-1 | NA | CASSQRTAQGTQYF | TGTGCCAGCAGCCAACGGACAGCCCAGGGGACCCAGTACTTC
13 | NA | TRBJ2-5 | TRBV5-1 | TRBD2 | CASSLTSAQTQYF | TGCGCCAGCAGCTTGACTAGCGCCCAGACCCAGTACTTC
15 | many | TRBJ2-1 | TRBV7-9 | TRBD1 | CASSLDGTGTNEQFF | TGTGCCAGCAGCTTAGACGGGACAGGGACCAATGAGCAGTTCTTC
14 | medium-sized | TRBJ1-6 | TRBV5-1 | NA | CASSLYVDNSPLHF | TGCGCCAGCAGCTTGTACGTTGATAATTCACCCCTCCACTTT
15 | NA | TRBJ1-6 | TRBV7-9 | NA | CASSENGIRESPLHF | TGTGCCAGCAGCGAAAACGGGATTCGAGAGTCACCCCTCCACTTT
16 | many | TRBJ2-2 | TRBV3-1 | TRBD2 | CASSEGLAGDTGELFF | TGTGCCAGCAGCGAGGGACTAGCGGGAGACACCGGGGAGCTGTTTTTT
14 | many | TRBJ2-2 | TRBV6-2/TRBV6-3 | NA | CASLISRRTGELFF | TGTGCCAGCCTTATTAGCCGGCGCACCGGGGAGCTGTTTTTT
15 | many | TRBJ2-2 | TRBV7-2 | NA | CASSLVGGTTGELFF | TGTGCCAGCAGCTTAGTGGGGGGTACCACCGGGGAGCTGTTTTTT
15 | few | TRBJ2-1 | TRBV12-3/TRBV12-4 | TRBD2 | CASRILAGDFNEQFF | TGTGCCAGCAGGATCCTAGCGGGAGACTTCAATGAGCAGTTCTTC
14 | few | TRBJ1-3 | TRBV27 | NA | CASSLSGSGNTIYF | TGTGCCAGCAGTTTATCCGGCTCCGGAAACACCATATATTTT
14 | many | TRBJ2-1 | TRBV5-1 | TRBD2 | CASSLVSGGSEQFF | TGCGCCAGCAGCTTGGTTAGCGGGGGGAGTGAGCAGTTCTTC
16 | many | TRBJ1-4 | TRBV20-1 | NA | CSARDLPGREDEKLFF | TGCAGTGCTAGAGATCTACCGGGAAGGGAGGACGAAAAACTGTTTTTT
14 | many | TRBJ1-2 | TRBV28 | TRBD1 | CATYRDSFYYGYTF | TGTGCCACCTACCGGGACAGTTTCTACTATGGCTACACCTTC
15 | few | TRBJ1-2 | TRBV12-3/TRBV12-4 | NA | CASSNSGGSNYGYTF | TGTGCCAGCAGCAACTCGGGGGGATCTAACTATGGCTACACCTTC
15 | NA | TRBJ1-2 | TRBV28 | TRBD1 | CASTSGTGGDYGYTF | TGTGCCAGCACCTCGGGGACAGGGGGGGACTATGGCTACACCTTC
15 | many | TRBJ2-2 | TRBV11-3 | NA | CASSQLGDGTGELFF | TGTGCCAGCAGCCAGTTGGGGGACGGCACCGGGGAGCTGTTTTTT
13 | many | TRBJ1-2 | TRBV10-1 | NA | CASSYRVGYGYTF | TGCGCCAGCAGTTACAGGGTCGGCTATGGCTACACCTTC
13 | NA | TRBJ1-4 | TRBV19 | NA | CASSILTGEKLFF | TGTGCCAGTAGTATTTTGACGGGTGAAAAACTGTTTTTT
15 | NA | TRBJ1-1 | TRBV7-9 | NA | CASSSHSAGDLEAFF | TGTGCCAGCAGCTCCCACTCCGCAGGGGACCTTGAAGCTTTCTTT